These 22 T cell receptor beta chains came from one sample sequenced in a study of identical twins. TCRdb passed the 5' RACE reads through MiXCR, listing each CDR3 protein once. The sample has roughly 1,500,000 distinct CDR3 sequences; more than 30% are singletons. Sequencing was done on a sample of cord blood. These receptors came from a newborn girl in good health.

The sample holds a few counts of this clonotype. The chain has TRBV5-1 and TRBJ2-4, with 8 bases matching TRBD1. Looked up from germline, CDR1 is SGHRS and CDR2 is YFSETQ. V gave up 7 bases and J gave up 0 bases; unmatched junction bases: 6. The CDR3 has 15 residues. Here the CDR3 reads CASPGQGIAKNIQYF. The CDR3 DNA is TGCGCCAGCCCAGGACAGGGAATAGCCAAAAACATTCAGTACTTC.

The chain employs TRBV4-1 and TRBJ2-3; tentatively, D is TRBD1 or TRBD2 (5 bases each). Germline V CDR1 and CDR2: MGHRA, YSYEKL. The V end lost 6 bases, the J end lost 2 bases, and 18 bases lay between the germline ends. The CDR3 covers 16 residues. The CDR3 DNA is TGCGCCAGCAGTACCCACGGGACCCTTCTCACAGATACGCAGTATTTT. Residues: CASSTHGTLLTDTQYF.

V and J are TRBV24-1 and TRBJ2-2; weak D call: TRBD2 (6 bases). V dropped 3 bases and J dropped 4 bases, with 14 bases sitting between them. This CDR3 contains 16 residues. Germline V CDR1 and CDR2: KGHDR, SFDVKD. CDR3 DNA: TGTGCCACCAGTGATGCGACTAGGGAAGTCACCGGGGAGCTGTTTTTT. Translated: CATSDATREVTGELFF.

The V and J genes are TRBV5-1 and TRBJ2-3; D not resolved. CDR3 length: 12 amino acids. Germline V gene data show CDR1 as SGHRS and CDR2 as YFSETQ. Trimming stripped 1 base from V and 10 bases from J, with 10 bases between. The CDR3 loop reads CASSLRVGSQYF. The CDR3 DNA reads TGCGCCAGCAGCTTGAGGGTAGGATCGCAGTATTTT.

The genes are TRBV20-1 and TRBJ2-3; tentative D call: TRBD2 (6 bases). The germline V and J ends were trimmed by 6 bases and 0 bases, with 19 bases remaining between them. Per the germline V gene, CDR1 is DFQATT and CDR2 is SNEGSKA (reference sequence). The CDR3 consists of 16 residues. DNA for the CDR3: TGCAGTGCCCAGATCCTTGGCGGGGAGAGCACAGATACGCAGTATTTT. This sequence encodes CSAQILGGESTDTQYF.

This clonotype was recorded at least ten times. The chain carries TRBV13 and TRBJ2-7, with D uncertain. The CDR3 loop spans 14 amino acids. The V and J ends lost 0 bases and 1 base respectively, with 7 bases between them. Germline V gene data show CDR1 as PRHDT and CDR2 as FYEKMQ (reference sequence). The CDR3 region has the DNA TGTGCCAGCAGCTTAGGGACAAAATCCTACGAGCAGTACTTC. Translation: CASSLGTKSYEQYF.

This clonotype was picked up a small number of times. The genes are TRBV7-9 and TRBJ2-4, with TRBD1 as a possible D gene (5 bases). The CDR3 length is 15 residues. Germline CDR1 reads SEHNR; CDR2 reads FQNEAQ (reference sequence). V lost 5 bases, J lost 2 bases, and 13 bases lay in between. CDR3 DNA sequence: TGTGCCAGCAGCCGGGCCGACAGTCCCAAAAACATTCAGTACTTC. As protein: CASSRADSPKNIQYF.

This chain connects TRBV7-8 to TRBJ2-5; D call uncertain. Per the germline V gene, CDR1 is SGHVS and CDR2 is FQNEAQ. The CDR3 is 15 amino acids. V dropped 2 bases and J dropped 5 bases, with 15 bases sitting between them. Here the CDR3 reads CASSLIRRFRETQYF. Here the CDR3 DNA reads TGTGCCAGCAGCTTAATTCGTAGGTTCCGGGAGACCCAGTACTTC.

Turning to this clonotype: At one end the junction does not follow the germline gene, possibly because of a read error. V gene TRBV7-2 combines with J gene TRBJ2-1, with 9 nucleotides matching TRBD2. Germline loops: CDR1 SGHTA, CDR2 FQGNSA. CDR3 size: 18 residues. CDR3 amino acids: CSSSLVSSGGPVLSEQFF. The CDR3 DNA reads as TGTTCCAGCAGCTTAGTTAGTAGCGGGGGCCCCGTACTCAGTGAGCAGTTCTTC.

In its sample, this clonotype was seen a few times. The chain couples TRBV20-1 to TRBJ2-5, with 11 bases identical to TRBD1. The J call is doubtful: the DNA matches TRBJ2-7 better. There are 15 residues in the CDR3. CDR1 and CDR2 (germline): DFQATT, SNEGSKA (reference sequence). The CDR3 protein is CSARRPGQGVYEQYF. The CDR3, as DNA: TGCAGTGCTAGGAGACCGGGACAGGGGGTTTACGAGCAGTACTTC.

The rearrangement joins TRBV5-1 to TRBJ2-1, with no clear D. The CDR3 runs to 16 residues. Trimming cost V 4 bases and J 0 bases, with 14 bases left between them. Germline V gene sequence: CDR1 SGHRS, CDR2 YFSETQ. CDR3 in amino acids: CASSLIPGSSYNEQFF. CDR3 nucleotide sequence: TGCGCCAGCAGCCTAATCCCAGGAAGCTCCTACAATGAGCAGTTCTTC.

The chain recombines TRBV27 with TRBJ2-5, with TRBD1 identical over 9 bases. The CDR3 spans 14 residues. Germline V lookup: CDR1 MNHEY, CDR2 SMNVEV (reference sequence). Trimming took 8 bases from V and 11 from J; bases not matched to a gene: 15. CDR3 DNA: TGTGCCAGCCGCCGGGACAGGGCCCACAATGAGCAGTACTTC. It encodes CASRRDRAHNEQYF.

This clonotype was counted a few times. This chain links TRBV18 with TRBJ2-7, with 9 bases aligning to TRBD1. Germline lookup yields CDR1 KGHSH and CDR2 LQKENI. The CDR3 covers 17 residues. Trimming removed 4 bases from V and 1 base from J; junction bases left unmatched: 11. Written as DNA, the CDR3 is TGTGCCAGCTCACGGACAGGGGTCCCCGGGGGATCCTACGAGCAGTACTTC. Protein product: CASSRTGVPGGSYEQYF. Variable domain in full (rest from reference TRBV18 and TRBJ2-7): NAGVMQNPRHLVRRRGQEARLRCSPMKGHSHVYWYRQLPEEGLKFMVYLQKENIIDESGMPKERFSAEFPKEGPSILRIQQVVRGDSAAYFCASSRTGVPGGSYEQYFGPGTRLTVT.

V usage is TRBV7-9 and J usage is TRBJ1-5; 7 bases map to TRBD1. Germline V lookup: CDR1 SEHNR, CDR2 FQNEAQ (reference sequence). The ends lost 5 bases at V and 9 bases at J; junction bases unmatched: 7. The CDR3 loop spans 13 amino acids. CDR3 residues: CASSTGVKSPQHF. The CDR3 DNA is TGTGCCAGCAGCACAGGGGTGAAGTCGCCCCAGCATTTT.

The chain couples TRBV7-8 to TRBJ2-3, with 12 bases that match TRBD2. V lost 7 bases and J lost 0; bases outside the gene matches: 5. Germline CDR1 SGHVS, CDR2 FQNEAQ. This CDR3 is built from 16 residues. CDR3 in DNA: TGTGCCAGCAAAGGACTAGCGGGAATTAGCACAGATACGCAGTATTTT. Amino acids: CASKGLAGISTDTQYF.

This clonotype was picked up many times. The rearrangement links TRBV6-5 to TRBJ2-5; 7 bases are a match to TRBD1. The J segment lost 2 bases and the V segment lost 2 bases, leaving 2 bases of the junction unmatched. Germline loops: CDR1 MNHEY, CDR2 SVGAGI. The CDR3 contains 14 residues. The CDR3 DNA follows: TGTGCCAGCAGTTACGGGGACAGTCAAGAGACCCAGTACTTC. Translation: CASSYGDSQETQYF.

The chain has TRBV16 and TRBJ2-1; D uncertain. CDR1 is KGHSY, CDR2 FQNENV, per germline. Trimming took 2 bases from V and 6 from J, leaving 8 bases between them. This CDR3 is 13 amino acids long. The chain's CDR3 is CASSQPVSNEQFF. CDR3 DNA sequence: TGTGCCAGCAGCCAACCCGTGAGCAATGAGCAGTTCTTC.

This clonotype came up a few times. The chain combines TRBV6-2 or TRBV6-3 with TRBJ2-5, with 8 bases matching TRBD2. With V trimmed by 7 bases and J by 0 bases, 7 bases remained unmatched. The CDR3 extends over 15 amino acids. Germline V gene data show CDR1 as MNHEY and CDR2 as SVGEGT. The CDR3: CASKIAGSYQETQYF. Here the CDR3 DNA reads TGTGCCAGCAAAATAGCGGGGAGTTACCAAGAGACCCAGTACTTC.

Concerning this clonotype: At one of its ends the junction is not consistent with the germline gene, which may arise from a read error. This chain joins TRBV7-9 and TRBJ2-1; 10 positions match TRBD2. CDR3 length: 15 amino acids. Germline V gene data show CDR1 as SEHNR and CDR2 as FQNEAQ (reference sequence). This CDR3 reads CSSSSEREGHNEQFF. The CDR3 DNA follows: TGTTCCAGCAGCTCAGAGCGGGAGGGCCACAATGAGCAGTTCTTC.

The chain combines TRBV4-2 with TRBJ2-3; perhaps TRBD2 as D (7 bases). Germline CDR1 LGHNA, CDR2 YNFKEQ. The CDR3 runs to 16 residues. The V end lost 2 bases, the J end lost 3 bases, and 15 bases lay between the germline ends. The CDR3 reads CASSQTSERGTDTQYF. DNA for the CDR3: TGTGCCAGCAGCCAAACTAGCGAGAGGGGGACAGATACGCAGTATTTT.

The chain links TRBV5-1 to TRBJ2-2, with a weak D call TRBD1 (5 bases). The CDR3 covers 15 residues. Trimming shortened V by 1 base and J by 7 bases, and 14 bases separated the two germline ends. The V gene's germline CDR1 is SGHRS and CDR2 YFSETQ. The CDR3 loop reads CASSLPAGMGGELFF. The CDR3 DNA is TGCGCCAGCAGCTTGCCCGCAGGGATGGGCGGGGAGCTGTTTTTT.

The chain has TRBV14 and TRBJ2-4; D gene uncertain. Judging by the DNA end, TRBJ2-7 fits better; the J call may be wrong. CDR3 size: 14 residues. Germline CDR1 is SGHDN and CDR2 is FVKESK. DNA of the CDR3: TGTGCCAGCAGCCCCAGACGTATCAACTACGAGCAGTACTTC. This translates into CASSPRRINYEQYF.